The 20 T cell receptor beta chains below all came from one sample that was sequenced in a study of T cell responses to AZD1222 COVID-19 vaccine. The assay was immunoSEQ multiplex PCR, and TCRdb's table has in-frame clones only and misses some. The sample holds roughly 150,000 clones; around nine tenths are singletons and the top ten take more than 5%. This specimen was peripheral blood, taken on day 0 of AZD1222 vaccination. The source of these receptors is an adult in good health.

CDR3 sequence (DNA): TGTGCCAGCAGTCTACGGAAACAGGCTAACTATGGCTACACCTTC. Translation gives CASSLRKQANYGYTF. V gene TRBV27 combines with J gene TRBJ1-2; D is perhaps TRBD1 (5 bases). The CDR3 is made up of 15 amino acids. CDR1 and CDR2 from the germline V gene are MNHEY and SMNVEV (reference sequence). Trimming removed 5 bases from V and 0 bases from J, with 13 bases in between.

The V call is TRBV5-1, the J call TRBJ2-1, with 8 bases aligning to TRBD2. After removal of 6 bases from V and 8 bases from J, the junction contained 10 bases not matched to a gene. The CDR3 extends over 14 amino acids. Germline-derived CDR1 and CDR2 are SGHRS and YFSETQ. For the CDR3, the DNA is TGCGCCAGCACCTCGGGGGGGATTGGGGATGAGCAGTTCTTC. This sequence encodes CASTSGGIGDEQFF. The whole variable domain, filled in from reference TRBV5-1 and TRBJ2-1, reads KAGVTQTPRYLIKTRGQQVTLSCSPISGHRSVSWYQQTPGQGLQFLFEYFSETQRNKGNFPGRFSGRQFSNSRSEMNVSTLELGDSALYLCASTSGGIGDEQFFGPGTRLTVL.

The chain employs TRBV6-1 and TRBJ2-3, with 11 bases matching TRBD2. CDR3 length: 17 residues. Germline CDR1 and CDR2: MNHNS and SASEGT. The V and J ends lost 2 bases and 2 bases, in that order; junction bases with no gene match: 6. The CDR3 loop is CASSESASGRITDTQYF. The CDR3 coding sequence is TGTGCCAGCAGTGAAAGCGCTAGCGGGAGGATCACAGATACGCAGTATTTT.

The rearrangement links TRBV4-3 to TRBJ2-5; 16 nucleotides agree with TRBD2. Germline V gene sequence: CDR1 LGHNA, CDR2 YSLEER. This CDR3 spans 17 amino acids. Trimming removed 0 bases from V and 5 bases from J; junction bases left unmatched: 3. The CDR3 DNA is TGCGCCAGCAGCCAAGAGGGGACTAGCGGGAGGGCGGAGACCCAGTACTTC. It codes for CASSQEGTSGRAETQYF.

The chain uses TRBV28 and TRBJ1-6, with a weak D call TRBD1 (6 bases). Trimming removed 4 bases at V and 4 bases at J, with 8 bases between. This CDR3 has 14 residues. In germline, CDR1 is MDHEN, CDR2 SYDVKM. The CDR3 sequence: CASSWGQYNSPLHF. CDR3 sequence (DNA): TGTGCCAGCAGTTGGGGGCAGTATAATTCACCCCTCCACTTT.

The V and J genes are TRBV4-3 and TRBJ2-3; 7 nucleotides match TRBD2. The CDR3 runs to 15 residues. Unmatched junction bases numbered 10, after V lost 8 bases and J lost 2 bases. The germline V gene has CDR1 LGHNA and CDR2 YSLEER. The CDR3 reads CASFSGGRATDTQYF. The DNA for the CDR3 is TGCGCCAGCTTTAGCGGCGGGAGAGCCACAGATACGCAGTATTTT.

The chain employs TRBV4-3 and TRBJ1-3; D remains ambiguous. Germline loops: CDR1 LGHNA, CDR2 YSLEER. V was clipped by 0 bases and J by 0 bases, with 9 bases between them. This CDR3 contains 16 residues. The CDR3 DNA reads TGCGCCAGCAGCCAAGATCACACCTTCTCTGGAAACACCATATATTTT. This encodes CASSQDHTFSGNTIYF.

This sequence joins TRBV10-3 and TRBJ2-3, with 7 bases matching TRBD1. CDR3 length: 14 residues. Germline V lookup: CDR1 ENHRY, CDR2 SYGVKD. V dropped 4 bases and J dropped 4; count of bases not matched to a gene: 5. DNA of the CDR3: TGTGCCATCAGTGTCGACAGGGCCGCAGATACGCAGTATTTT. Its translation is CAISVDRAADTQYF.

The chain recombines TRBV7-9 with TRBJ1-2; D is unclear. Trimming pared 0 bases from V and 6 bases from J, leaving 11 bases between. This CDR3 has 14 residues. The V gene's germline CDR1 is SEHNR and CDR2 FQNEAQ (reference sequence). The CDR3 DNA sequence: TGTGCCAGCAGCTTAGCGCCTGGAGGAGATGGCTACACCTTC. Translating it yields CASSLAPGGDGYTF. The variable domain in full, completed from reference TRBV7-9 and TRBJ1-2, reads DTGVSQNPRHKITKRGQNVTFRCDPISEHNRLYWYRQTLGQGPEFLTYFQNEAQLEKSRLLSDRFSAERPKGSFSTLEIQRTEQGDSAMYLCASSLAPGGDGYTFGSGTRLTVV.

The chain links TRBV6-5 to TRBJ1-1; D is undetermined. The V gene's germline CDR1 is MNHEY and CDR2 SVGAGI. Trimming stripped 6 bases from V and 4 bases from J, with 12 bases between. This CDR3 spans 13 amino acids. The CDR3 DNA reads as TGTGCCAGCAGAAAAGGGTCGGGCACTGAAGCTTTCTTT. Encoded protein: CASRKGSGTEAFF.

The gene calls are TRBV5-1 and TRBJ1-5; possibly TRBD1 for D (6 bases). The germline CDR1 and CDR2 sequences are SGHRS and YFSETQ. The V end was cut by 4 bases, the J end by 1 base, with 6 bases between. The CDR3 loop spans 13 amino acids. The DNA of the CDR3 is TGCGCCAGCAGCCAGGGGAGCAATCAGCCCCAGCATTTT. It specifies CASSQGSNQPQHF.

This chain links TRBV7-8 with TRBJ2-3, with TRBD1 matching over 9 bases. The V segment lost 0 bases and the J segment 3 bases; nucleotides outside the gene matches: 10. CDR3 length equals 18 residues. Germline CDR1 is SGHVS and CDR2 is FQNEAQ. The CDR3 DNA reads as TGTGCCAGCAGCTTAGCCGGTGGTTACAGGGGGCGGACAGATACGCAGTATTTT. This sequence encodes CASSLAGGYRGRTDTQYF.

The V call is TRBV5-1, the J call TRBJ2-3; D is uncertain. Trimming stripped 0 bases from V and 2 bases from J, with 7 bases between. The length of the CDR3 is 14 residues. Germline V CDR1 and CDR2: SGHRS, YFSETQ. CDR3 residues: CASSLALDTDTQYF. As DNA, the CDR3 is TGCGCCAGCAGCTTGGCCCTCGACACAGATACGCAGTATTTT. The variable domain in full, with the rest retrieved from reference TRBV5-1 and TRBJ2-3, is KAGVTQTPRYLIKTRGQQVTLSCSPISGHRSVSWYQQTPGQGLQFLFEYFSETQRNKGNFPGRFSGRQFSNSRSEMNVSTLELGDSALYLCASSLALDTDTQYFGPGTRLTVL.

The J gene is TRBJ1-1, the V gene TRBV5-1; no firm D call. Trimming cost V 1 base and J 1 base, with 8 bases left between them. Germline CDR1 SGHRS, CDR2 YFSETQ. The length of the CDR3 is 14 residues. For the CDR3, the DNA is TGCGCCAGCAGCTTGACGGACGGGAACACTGAAGCTTTCTTT. Amino acid sequence: CASSLTDGNTEAFF.

V gene TRBV7-8 combines with J gene TRBJ1-2; D uncertain. This CDR3 has 15 residues. CDR1 SGHVS and CDR2 FQNEAQ come from the germline V gene. Trimming removed 3 bases from V and 1 base from J, with 12 bases in between. The CDR3 spells CASSFHRRGNYGYTF. The CDR3 DNA reads as TGTGCCAGCAGCTTCCACCGCCGGGGTAACTATGGCTACACCTTC.

V gene TRBV27 combines with J gene TRBJ1-1; D ambiguous. Between the trimmed V and J ends, which lost 6 bases and 1 base, there was a span of 9 bases. The CDR3 length is 13 residues. CDR1 is MNHEY, CDR2 SMNVEV, per germline (reference sequence). The CDR3, as DNA: TGTGCCAGCAGCCTTGGACCGAACACTGAAGCTTTCTTT. This codes for CASSLGPNTEAFF.

This clone appeared a single time. This chain joins TRBV6-5 and TRBJ2-2, with 7 bases fitting TRBD1. Trimming removed 6 bases from V and 3 bases from J; junction bases left unmatched: 7. The CDR3 loop spans 15 amino acids. CDR1 MNHEY and CDR2 SVGAGI come from the germline V gene. CDR3 amino acids: CASSPGTADTGELFF. The CDR3 nucleotides are TGTGCCAGCAGCCCGGGGACAGCCGACACCGGGGAGCTGTTTTTT.

The chain recombines TRBV21-1 with TRBJ1-5; the DNA was not compared with TRBD1, the D call given in the table. TRBV21-1 corresponds to a pseudogene. This CDR3 comprises 16 residues. In nucleotides, the CDR3 is TGTGCCAGCAGCAAAGAGTCAGGGGATCGCAATCAGCCCCAGCATTTT. Protein product: CASSKESGDRNQPQHF.

This clone occurred a few times. The chain links TRBV9 to TRBJ1-5; unclear D gene. Germline V gene data show CDR1 as SGDLS and CDR2 as YYNGEE. Deletions cut 3 bases from V and 8 bases from J, with 0 bases between. The CDR3 has 9 amino acids. The CDR3 reads CASSEPQHF. CDR3 in DNA: TGTGCCAGCAGCGAGCCCCAGCATTTT.

The rearrangement joins TRBV27 to TRBJ1-4, with TRBD1 matching 7 bases. V lost 5 bases, J lost 10 bases, and 13 bases stayed unmatched. This CDR3 comprises 15 residues. CDR1 and CDR2 (germline): MNHEY, SMNVEV (reference sequence). CDR3 DNA sequence: TGTGCCAGCAGTCCCCAGACAGGGATGGGGGCAAAACTGTTTTTT. Its translation is CASSPQTGMGAKLFF.